A single sample is the source of the 32 T cell receptor beta chains below, sequenced in a study of cytomegalovirus exposure and HLA in healthy donors. Profiled with immunoSEQ multiplex PCR; TCRdb holds only in-frame clones, not every one. This table holds approximately 100,000 clones, over 85% found once. The specimen sequenced was PBMCs. These receptors all come from a woman in her 30s in good health and CMV-seropositive.

The chain is built from TRBV4-3 and TRBJ1-3; tentative D call: TRBD1 (5 bases). This CDR3 region has 15 residues. The V and J ends lost 1 base and 1 base respectively, with 8 bases between them. The V gene's germline CDR1 is LGHNA and CDR2 YSLEER. CDR3 protein: CASSQGGRSGNTIYF. CDR3 DNA: TGCGCCAGCAGCCAAGGGGGCAGGTCTGGAAACACCATATATTTT.

The chain has TRBV28 and TRBJ1-2; TRBD1 is a possible D gene (6 bases). The CDR3 length is 17 residues. The germline V gene has CDR1 MDHEN and CDR2 SYDVKM. Trimming removed 3 bases from V and 2 bases from J, with 19 bases in between. The CDR3 DNA sequence: TGTGCCAGCAGTTTGGGTACAGGGAAGTGGGGAAACTATGGCTACACCTTC. Protein sequence: CASSLGTGKWGNYGYTF.

V gene TRBV7-6 combines with J gene TRBJ2-1; D not resolved. The V end was cut by 5 bases, the J end by 0 bases, with 14 bases between. Germline CDR1 reads SGHVS; CDR2 reads FNYEAQ. This CDR3 comprises 16 residues. The CDR3 region is CASSPRARGSYNEQFF. The CDR3 region has the DNA TGTGCCAGCAGCCCACGAGCCCGAGGCTCCTACAATGAGCAGTTCTTC. The full variable domain, in which reference TRBV7-6 and TRBJ2-1 provide the parts outside the CDR3, is GAGVSQSPRYKVTKRGQDVALRCDPISGHVSLYWYRQALGQGPEFLTYFNYEAQQDKSGLPNDRFSAERPEGSISTLTIQRTEQRDSAMYRCASSPRARGSYNEQFFGPGTRLTVL.

This chain joins TRBV28 and TRBJ1-2; no firm D call. The germline V and J ends were trimmed by 7 bases and 5 bases, with 17 bases remaining between them. CDR3 length: 14 amino acids. CDR1 is MDHEN, CDR2 SYDVKM, per germline. CDR3 sequence reads: CASTSLGGNYGYTF. CDR3 nucleotide sequence: TGTGCCAGCACCTCCCTAGGCGGTAATTATGGCTACACCTTC.

The chain couples TRBV7-2 to TRBJ2-5, with TRBD1 identical over 8 bases. The CDR3 has 14 residues. Trimming took 1 base from V and 3 from J; bases not matched to a gene: 1. The germline CDR1 and CDR2 sequences are SGHTA and FQGNSA. CDR3 amino acids: CASSLGQGKETQYF. CDR3 coding DNA: TGTGCCAGCAGCTTAGGACAGGGGAAAGAGACCCAGTACTTC.

The chain couples TRBV2 to TRBJ2-7, with TRBD1 as a possible D gene (5 bases). The V gene's germline CDR1 is SNHLY and CDR2 FYNNEI. Trimming left V 6 bases short and J 2 bases short, with 5 bases between. There are 11 residues in the CDR3. The CDR3 DNA sequence: TGTGCCAGCAGGGACACCTACGAGCAGTACTTC. The encoded protein is CASRDTYEQYF.

The CDR3 DNA reads TGTGCCAGCAGCCAAGTTTCTGGCGGGAACACAGATACGCAGTATTTT. Its protein is CASSQVSGGNTDTQYF. The V call is TRBV4-2, the J call TRBJ2-3; TRBD2 is a possible D gene (6 bases). The V end was cut by 1 base, the J end by 2 bases, with 13 bases between. Germline CDR1 LGHNA, CDR2 YNFKEQ. This CDR3 is 16 amino acids long.

V usage is TRBV6-1 and J usage is TRBJ1-3, with D possibly TRBD1 on 6 matching bases. Germline loops: CDR1 MNHNS, CDR2 SASEGT. This CDR3 comprises 17 residues. V was clipped by 1 base and J by 0 bases, with 13 bases between them. In nucleotides, the CDR3 is TGTGCCAGCAGTGAAGGTCAGGGGCTGGGCTCTGGAAACACCATATATTTT. It is translated as CASSEGQGLGSGNTIYF.

The J gene is TRBJ2-7, the V gene TRBV28; maybe TRBD1 (7 bases). This CDR3 is 14 amino acids long. The V gene lost 6 bases and the J gene lost 7 bases, with 19 bases spanning the gap. The germline gives CDR1 MDHEN, CDR2 SYDVKM. CDR3 protein: CASSRGDSPWEQYF. CDR3 coding DNA: TGTGCCAGCAGCAGGGGGGACTCACCTTGGGAGCAGTACTTC.

The chain employs TRBV5-4 and TRBJ2-7; D gene uncertain. The germline V gene encodes CDR1 SGHNT and CDR2 YYREEE (reference sequence). Trimming stripped 4 bases from V and 4 bases from J, with 15 bases between. The CDR3 spans 14 residues. CDR3 coding DNA: TGTGCCAGCAGCCGCAAGGAGTCGGTATACGAGCAGTACTTC. Protein: CASSRKESVYEQYF.

This chain connects TRBV9 to TRBJ1-4; TRBD1 aligns across 12 bases. Germline V lookup: CDR1 SGDLS, CDR2 YYNGEE. This CDR3 comprises 15 residues. Trimming took 3 bases from V and 7 from J; bases not matched to a gene: 4. The CDR3 region is CASSARDRGLEKLFF. The CDR3 nucleotides are TGTGCCAGCAGCGCCAGGGACAGGGGGCTTGAAAAACTGTTTTTT.

This chain uses TRBV5-4 with TRBJ2-2; D possibly corresponds to TRBD2 (6 bases). The germline gives CDR1 SGHNT, CDR2 YYREEE (reference sequence). CDR3 length: 16 amino acids. V lost 1 base to trimming and J lost 4 bases, with 14 bases between them. CDR3: CASSLFSGRSTGELFF. The CDR3 region has the DNA TGTGCCAGCAGCTTGTTCTCCGGGAGAAGCACCGGGGAGCTGTTTTTT.

This chain connects TRBV19 to TRBJ1-2, with TRBD1 identical over 9 bases. The CDR3 runs 18 residues. The V and J ends lost 4 bases and 0 bases, in that order; junction bases with no gene match: 12. Germline V gene sequence: CDR1 LNHDA, CDR2 SQIVND (reference sequence). CDR3 sequence (DNA): TGTGCCAGTAGTAAGAACAGGGGGCGAGTTGGTCCTAACTATGGCTACACCTTC. Amino acids: CASSKNRGRVGPNYGYTF.

The genes are TRBV7-9 and TRBJ1-1; D is uncertain. This CDR3 region has 15 residues. Germline V CDR1 and CDR2: SEHNR, FQNEAQ (reference sequence). V lost 1 base to trimming and J lost 3 bases, with 12 bases between them. This CDR3 reads CASSLVPGVDTEAFF. CDR3 nucleotide sequence: TGTGCCAGCAGCTTAGTACCCGGGGTGGACACTGAAGCTTTCTTT.

The CDR3 DNA is TGTGCCACCAGCAGAGAACAGCAATACGAGCAGTACTTC. The encoded protein is CATSREQQYEQYF. This chain joins TRBV15 and TRBJ2-7; the D is unclear. The CDR3 length is 13 residues. Trimming stripped 0 bases from V and 4 bases from J, with 7 bases between. The germline gives CDR1 LNHNV, CDR2 YYDKDF (reference sequence).

This chain links TRBV21-1 with TRBJ2-1; TRBD1, the table's D call, lacks a check against the DNA. TRBV21-1 constitutes a pseudogene. This CDR3 region has 16 residues. The CDR3 protein is CASIYRAPAPYNEQFF. In DNA form, the CDR3 reads TGTGCCAGCATCTACAGGGCTCCTGCGCCCTACAATGAGCAGTTCTTC.

This clone came up a few times. V usage is TRBV27 and J usage is TRBJ2-1; TRBD1 might be the D (5 bases). Germline-derived CDR1 and CDR2 are MNHEY and SMNVEV (reference sequence). This CDR3 has 14 amino acids. V was cut by 5 bases and J by 4 bases, with 12 bases left in between. CDR3 amino acids: CASSPQDTYNEQFF. The CDR3 DNA reads as TGTGCCAGCAGTCCCCAGGACACTTACAATGAGCAGTTCTTC.

The V call is TRBV7-2, the J call TRBJ1-1; D might be TRBD1 (5 bases). The V end was cut by 5 bases, the J end by 7 bases, with 17 bases between. The CDR3 is 14 residues long. Germline values: CDR1 SGHTA, CDR2 FQGNSA. The CDR3 spells CASSAWGGTFEAFF. The CDR3 nucleotides are TGTGCCAGCAGCGCGTGGGGGGGGACCTTTGAAGCTTTCTTT.

This clone was picked up one time. V gene TRBV7-2 combines with J gene TRBJ1-2, with a weak D call TRBD1 (5 bases). The length of the CDR3 is 15 residues. Trimming removed 1 base at V and 5 bases at J, with 14 bases between. Germline-derived CDR1 and CDR2 are SGHTA and FQGNSA. CDR3 coding DNA: TGTGCCAGCAGCTTAGTTCGGGGGAAAGGGTATGGCTACACCTTC. It codes for CASSLVRGKGYGYTF.

Regarding this clone: Within the sample, other DNA sequences also encode this same CDR3. The V call is TRBV19, the J call TRBJ2-7; TRBD2 is a possible D gene (6 bases). Germline CDR1 reads LNHDA; CDR2 reads SQIVND (reference sequence). The length of the CDR3 is 14 residues. The V end lost 3 bases, the J end lost 0 bases, and 9 bases lay between the germline ends. The CDR3 reads CASSIVGGSYEQYF. DNA for the CDR3: TGTGCCAGTAGTATCGTGGGAGGCTCCTACGAGCAGTACTTC.

The genes are TRBV4-1 and TRBJ2-1; D unresolved. V gave up 1 base and J gave up 0 bases, with 10 bases separating them. This CDR3 comprises 16 residues. Germline assignment: CDR1 MGHRA and CDR2 YSYEKL. Here the CDR3 DNA reads TGCGCCAGCAGCCAAGCCTCGGAGAGCTCCTACAATGAGCAGTTCTTC. Translation gives CASSQASESSYNEQFF.

The chain recombines TRBV5-1 with TRBJ2-1; maybe TRBD2 (5 bases). The CDR3 is made up of 15 amino acids. Trimming pared 0 bases from V and 7 bases from J, leaving 14 bases between. The V gene's germline CDR1 is SGHRS and CDR2 YFSETQ. CDR3 sequence: CASSLGGPRGNEQFF. CDR3 nucleotide sequence: TGCGCCAGCAGCTTGGGCGGACCCCGAGGGAATGAGCAGTTCTTC.

Points on this clone: Other DNA sequences in the same sample also yield this CDR3. The chain links TRBV28 to TRBJ2-6; tentatively, D is TRBD2 (6 bases). The CDR3 spans 18 residues. V gave up 3 bases and J gave up 1 base, with 16 bases separating them. The germline gives CDR1 MDHEN, CDR2 SYDVKM. CDR3 sequence: CASSFLVGGASGANVLTF. The CDR3 nucleotides are TGTGCCAGCAGTTTCCTGGTGGGGGGAGCGTCTGGGGCCAACGTCCTGACTTTC.

This chain connects TRBV19 to TRBJ2-2; 7 positions match TRBD2. The ends lost 1 base at V and 4 bases at J; junction bases unmatched: 0. From germline, CDR1 is LNHDA and CDR2 SQIVND (reference sequence). The CDR3 runs 14 residues. The CDR3 DNA reads as TGTGCCAGTAGTATAGGCGGGGGCACCGGGGAGCTGTTTTTT. Amino acids: CASSIGGGTGELFF.

The chain recombines TRBV19 with TRBJ2-5; D is perhaps TRBD2 (7 bases). Germline-derived CDR1 and CDR2 are LNHDA and SQIVND (reference sequence). CDR3 length: 17 residues. Trimming took 3 bases from V and 0 from J, leaving 17 bases between them. The CDR3 DNA reads TGTGCCAGTAGTATCGGGGGGCAGGGGACGTACCAAGAGACCCAGTACTTC. As protein: CASSIGGQGTYQETQYF.

J is TRBJ2-7 and V is TRBV28; TRBD2 matches at 7 bases. This CDR3 has 14 residues. After removal of 4 bases from V and 0 bases from J, the junction contained 3 bases not matched to a gene. Germline loops: CDR1 MDHEN, CDR2 SYDVKM. CDR3 nucleotide sequence: TGTGCCAGCAGTTGGGCTAGCGGCTCCTACGAGCAGTACTTC. This sequence encodes CASSWASGSYEQYF.

This clone was seen more than once but under ten times. The V call is TRBV10-3, the J call TRBJ2-7, with TRBD2 matching 8 bases. V lost 2 bases, J lost 6 bases, and 6 bases stayed unmatched. The CDR3 spans 14 residues. Looked up from germline, CDR1 is ENHRY and CDR2 is SYGVKD. The CDR3 reads CAISERGLASEQYF. Here the CDR3 DNA reads TGTGCCATCAGTGAGCGAGGACTAGCAAGCGAGCAGTACTTC.

The chain uses TRBV7-2 and TRBJ2-5; 10 bases are a match to TRBD2. The trim removed 5 bases at V and 7 bases at J, leaving 13 bases unmatched. CDR3 length: 16 amino acids. Germline V CDR1 and CDR2: SGHTA, FQGNSA. CDR3 sequence reads: CASSPVTSGPPATQYF. The CDR3 coding sequence is TGTGCCAGCAGCCCGGTGACTAGCGGGCCCCCGGCGACCCAGTACTTC. Supplemented by reference TRBV7-2 and TRBJ2-5, the full variable domain reads GAGVSQSPSNKVTEKGKDVELRCDPISGHTALYWYRQSLGQGLEFLIYFQGNSAPDKSGLPSDRFSAERTGGSVSTLTIQRTQQEDSAVYLCASSPVTSGPPATQYFGPGTRLLVL.

This chain uses TRBV5-1 with TRBJ2-1; D perhaps matches TRBD2 (6 bases). Deletions cut 0 bases from V and 4 bases from J, with 11 bases between. This CDR3 comprises 15 residues. Germline lookup yields CDR1 SGHRS and CDR2 YFSETQ. The CDR3 sequence is CASSLVAGPYNEQFF. The CDR3 DNA is TGCGCCAGCAGCTTGGTTGCGGGACCTTACAATGAGCAGTTCTTC.

This chain uses TRBV5-1 with TRBJ2-3; 8 bases are a match to TRBD2. Trimming at V came to 2 bases and at J to 5 bases, leaving 10 bases not matched to a gene. Germline lookup yields CDR1 SGHRS and CDR2 YFSETQ. The CDR3 has 16 residues. The CDR3 DNA is TGCGCCAGCAGCTTCAACGGGAGGGCCAGATTAGATACGCAGTATTTT. Its protein is CASSFNGRARLDTQYF. The full variable domain, completed using reference TRBV5-1 and TRBJ2-3, is KAGVTQTPRYLIKTRGQQVTLSCSPISGHRSVSWYQQTPGQGLQFLFEYFSETQRNKGNFPGRFSGRQFSNSRSEMNVSTLELGDSALYLCASSFNGRARLDTQYFGPGTRLTVL.

The rearrangement links TRBV27 to TRBJ2-2; perhaps TRBD1 as D (6 bases). This CDR3 contains 14 residues. The V gene's germline CDR1 is MNHEY and CDR2 SMNVEV (reference sequence). Trimming shortened V by 5 bases and J by 7 bases, and 14 bases separated the two germline ends. CDR3 DNA sequence: TGTGCCAGCAGTGACAGGCGTCGTAACGGGGAGCTGTTTTTT. It codes for CASSDRRRNGELFF.

J is TRBJ1-3 and V is TRBV11-3; 9 positions match TRBD1. This CDR3 has 17 amino acids. V lost 5 bases and J lost 0; bases outside the gene matches: 8. Germline V CDR1 and CDR2: SGHNT, YENEEA. The CDR3 DNA sequence: TGTGCCAGCAGCACTCGACAGGGGGTTTCCTCTGGAAACACCATATATTTT. Protein sequence: CASSTRQGVSSGNTIYF.